In its sample, the clone carrying this TCR beta chain was seen many times. The antigen is unknown. The length of the CDR3 is 14 residues. Germline loops: CDR1 DFQATT, CDR2 SNEGSKA (reference sequence). With 3 bases removed from V and 0 bases from J, the gap between germline ends came to 10 bases. This sample is drawn from a study of T cells in Graves' hyperthyroidism and ophthalmopathy. Study outcomes and limitations: Blood also contained most expanded thyroid clonotypes above 0.001.

TCR beta CDR3 regions were amplified from RNA transcripts. An initial round of RT-PCR targeting the TCR CDR3 relied on the HTBI primer set. TCRdb re-derived calls from the multiplex PCR reads in MiXCR, one entry per CDR3 protein. Here the sample spans about 560,000 distinct CDR3 sequences, roughly a sixth being singletons. Diagnosis rested on symptoms, serum thyroxine and TRAb, thyroid ultrasound, and orbital computed tomography. PBMCs were obtained from 10 ml fresh peripheral blood. J is TRBJ2-3 and V is TRBV20-1; unclear D gene. This TCR derives from a woman younger than 35 with Graves' hyperthyroidism. The sample taken for sequencing was blood. CDR3 bases: TGCAGTGCTAGTATCGATAGTAGCACAGATACGCAGTATTTT. Its protein product is CSASIDSSTDTQYF.